This T cell receptor beta chain was sequenced for a study of chemoradiotherapy in HPV16-positive cancers. Study at large: A couple of HPV16-positive patients' cells yielded candidate HPV-specific clones and common motifs.

The method was immunoSEQ multiplex PCR; TCRdb's version includes in-frame clones alone and lacks a portion of them. The top ten clones hold around 4.2% of a sample with 3,900 or so clones, roughly nine tenths of them seen once. Whole-study findings and limits: Non-HPV-specific T cells did not expand in tumors during treatment, whereas candidate HPV-specific clones and E7-related motifs did.

A note on this clone: The antigen remains unidentified.

This specimen was tumor tissue, taken from a patient who underwent chemoradiotherapy. The sequence was collected from a human donor with HPV-associated anogenital cancer.

The CDR3 protein is CSGQENTGELFF. CDR3 in DNA: TGCAGCGGCCAGGAAAACACCGGGGAGCTGTTTTTT. The rearrangement links TRBV29-1 to TRBJ2-2; D unclear. The V end lost 7 bases, the J end lost 2 bases, and 8 bases lay between the germline ends. This CDR3 has 12 amino acids. Germline CDR1 reads SQVTM; CDR2 reads ANQGSEA.